This T cell receptor (beta chain) was recovered during a study of regulatory T cells in long-lasting Graves disease. Points from the study as a whole: Between persistent patients, 2,500 to 3,500 public clonotypes were shared, exceeding the approximately 870 shared between new patients. Lower TCR diversity was seen in persistent Graves' patients than in newly diagnosed ones.

Time point of the sample: newly diagnosed GD, antithyroid drugs for less than 3 months. Scientists built the TCR library using RNA that was extracted from PBMCs. By American Thyroid Association guidelines, Graves' disease was diagnosed in the cohort. This clonotype was seen at least ten times. The antigen is undetermined. Researchers made TCR beta libraries by using iRepertoire HTBI primers and running Arm-PCR on CDR3 regions. TCRdb re-called the multiplex PCR reads through MiXCR, storing one row per CDR3 protein. Of 300,000 to 400,000 distinct CDR3 sequences in the sample, approximately 15% were seen once. This CDR3 is built from 16 residues. Germline CDR1 SGHAT, CDR2 FQNNGV. The V segment lost 2 bases and the J segment 2 bases; nucleotides outside the gene matches: 5. The same sample was also used in a study of T cells in Graves' hyperthyroidism and ophthalmopathy.

The clonotype was recovered from a man aged 35 to 55 with Graves disease. The V and J genes are TRBV11-2 and TRBJ2-3, with TRBD2 identical over 9 bases. Specimen: peripheral blood mononuclear cells (PBMCs), collected at new diagnosis, from a patient treated with antithyroid drugs. DNA of the CDR3: TGTGCCAGCAGCTTAATCAGCGGGGGGCCCACAGATACGCAGTATTTT. Translated: CASSLISGGPTDTQYF.